The 24 T cell receptor beta chains listed next were all sequenced from one sample in a study of T-cell memory formation after mild COVID-19. From the 5' RACE reads, TCRdb called clonotypes with MiXCR, one entry per CDR3 protein. The data show about 270,000 distinct CDR3 sequences, approximately 15% seen once. Sequencing input: PBMCs or a T cell subset sorted from them (not recorded which). The receptors were gathered from an adult woman who had mild COVID-19 (a few samples of this study predate the infection). Cell type and time point are not known.

This sequence joins TRBV20-1 and TRBJ2-7; 13 nucleotides align to TRBD2. This CDR3 comprises 13 residues. V lost 3 bases and J lost 9; bases outside the gene matches: 5. The V gene's germline CDR1 is DFQATT and CDR2 SNEGSKA (reference sequence). The CDR3 sequence: CSARWTSGSGQYF. Written as DNA, the CDR3 is TGCAGTGCTAGGTGGACTAGCGGGAGCGGGCAGTACTTC.

In its sample, this clonotype was seen a few times. The rearrangement uses TRBV7-2 and TRBJ1-1, with 11 nucleotides matching TRBD1. Germline CDR1 reads SGHTA; CDR2 reads FQGNSA. This CDR3 contains 13 residues. V dropped 4 bases and J dropped 11; count of bases not matched to a gene: 6. Written as DNA, the CDR3 is TGTGCCAGCAGCTCTTTGGACAGGGGGCATGCTTTCTTT. It yields the protein CASSSLDRGHAFF.

This clonotype was seen a handful of times. The CDR3 sequence is CASSFADRVTEAFF. The CDR3 nucleotides read TGTGCCAGCAGTTTTGCTGACAGGGTGACTGAAGCTTTCTTT. J is TRBJ1-1 and V is TRBV12-3 or TRBV12-4; 7 nucleotides line up with TRBD1. The junction had 6 bases not matched to a gene; V was cut back by 3 bases and J by 5 bases. The CDR3 has 14 amino acids.

J is TRBJ1-1 and V is TRBV20-1; 7 bases are a match to TRBD1. The ends lost 5 bases at V and 5 bases at J; junction bases unmatched: 2. CDR1 and CDR2 from the germline V gene are DFQATT and SNEGSKA (reference sequence). The CDR3 extends over 11 amino acids. This CDR3 is CSAQDRTEAFF. CDR3 DNA: TGCAGTGCTCAGGACAGGACTGAAGCTTTCTTT.

The V call is TRBV5-1, the J call TRBJ1-1; D remains ambiguous. The CDR3 runs to 15 residues. V shed 6 bases and J shed 0 bases, with 15 bases lying between them. Germline V lookup: CDR1 SGHRS, CDR2 YFSETQ. The CDR3 coding sequence is TGCGCCAGCACTCGGGATAACATCATGAACACTGAAGCTTTCTTT. The encoded protein is CASTRDNIMNTEAFF.

This clonotype turned up a few times. The rearrangement links TRBV30 to TRBJ2-2, with D possibly matching TRBD1 (6 bases). The germline V gene encodes CDR1 GTSNPN and CDR2 SVGIG (reference sequence). There are 15 residues in the CDR3. V was clipped by 4 bases and J by 2 bases, with 14 bases between them. The CDR3 sequence is CAWTYRATNTGELFF. CDR3 coding DNA: TGTGCCTGGACTTACAGGGCCACCAACACCGGGGAGCTGTTTTTT.

The V and J genes are TRBV10-3 and TRBJ2-7; maybe TRBD2 (5 bases). Germline V gives CDR1 ENHRY, CDR2 SYGVKD. The CDR3 sequence is 11 residues long. The V end lost 5 bases, the J end lost 7 bases, and 9 bases lay between the germline ends. CDR3 nucleotide sequence: TGTGCCATCAGTTCCGGGAAAGAGCAGTACTTC. Encoded protein: CAISSGKEQYF.

This clonotype came up a few times. V is TRBV2 and J is TRBJ2-1; 11 nucleotides match TRBD1. The V and J ends lost 8 bases and 7 bases, in that order; junction bases with no gene match: 10. This CDR3 has 15 residues. The germline V gene has CDR1 SNHLY and CDR2 FYNNEI. This chain's CDR3 is CASANRDRGSNEQFF. The CDR3 DNA sequence: TGTGCCAGCGCCAACCGGGACAGGGGGTCTAATGAGCAGTTCTTC.

This clonotype was seen only a few times. The chain carries TRBV5-1 and TRBJ1-6; D uncertain. The CDR3 spans 14 residues. CDR1 and CDR2 from the germline V gene are SGHRS and YFSETQ. V was cut by 8 bases and J by 3 bases, with 12 bases left in between. CDR3 sequence reads: CASTLEGYNSPLHF. In nucleotides, the CDR3 is TGCGCCAGTACCCTCGAGGGCTATAATTCACCCCTCCACTTT.

Ten or more counts support this clonotype. V gene TRBV7-9 combines with J gene TRBJ2-7; the match to TRBD2 covers 8 bases. Unmatched junction bases numbered 2, after V lost 1 base and J lost 6 bases. The CDR3 has 13 amino acids. Germline CDR1 reads SEHNR; CDR2 reads FQNEAQ (reference sequence). The CDR3 DNA follows: TGTGCCAGCAGCTTAGGCGCGGGGGGCGAGCAGTACTTC. Protein product: CASSLGAGGEQYF.

This clonotype was counted many times. The CDR3 DNA follows: TGTGCCAGCAGCGGGACTGGAGGAGAGACCCAGTACTTC. This codes for CASSGTGGETQYF. The chain links TRBV9 to TRBJ2-5, with a tentative D call TRBD2 (5 bases). The CDR3 runs 13 residues. The germline CDR1 and CDR2 sequences are SGDLS and YYNGEE. V shed 3 bases and J shed 4 bases, with 10 bases lying between them.

V and J are TRBV29-1 and TRBJ2-3; TRBD1 matches at 12 bases. Germline loops: CDR1 SQVTM, CDR2 ANQGSEA. With 6 bases clipped from V and 5 bases from J, the junction kept 3 bases outside the gene matches. This CDR3 region has 13 residues. The CDR3 DNA follows: TGCAGCGTCGGGACAGGGGGCCGAGATACGCAGTATTTT. As protein: CSVGTGGRDTQYF.

This clonotype has more than one count but fewer than ten. The chain joins TRBV5-1 to TRBJ2-5; 8 nucleotides agree with TRBD1. V lost 1 base and J lost 3; bases outside the gene matches: 2. CDR3 length equals 14 residues. Per the germline V gene, CDR1 is SGHRS and CDR2 is YFSETQ. The CDR3 reads CASSLNRGEETQYF. The CDR3 DNA sequence: TGCGCCAGCAGCTTGAACAGGGGGGAAGAGACCCAGTACTTC.

This clonotype showed up just a few times. The chain recombines TRBV9 with TRBJ2-2; weak D call: TRBD2 (6 bases). CDR1 and CDR2 from the germline V gene are SGDLS and YYNGEE. Trimming removed 0 bases at V and 3 bases at J, with 12 bases between. The CDR3 loop spans 16 amino acids. For the CDR3, the DNA is TGTGCCAGCAGCGTAGCCGGGGGTTCATACACCGGGGAGCTGTTTTTT. It codes for CASSVAGGSYTGELFF.

Only a few counts were recorded for this clonotype. The CDR3 nucleotides read TGCAGTGTACTTCAGACATTCCAAGAGACCCAGTACTTC. It encodes CSVLQTFQETQYF. This rearrangement joins TRBV20-1 to TRBJ2-5; D call uncertain. The CDR3 loop spans 13 amino acids. Trimming shortened V by 7 bases and J by 1 base, and 13 bases separated the two germline ends. The germline CDR1 and CDR2 sequences are DFQATT and SNEGSKA (reference sequence).

This clonotype was counted only a few times. This chain joins TRBV12-3 or TRBV12-4 and TRBJ2-1; TRBD2 agrees at 11 bases. This CDR3 is built from 18 residues. Germline trimming cut 5 bases from V and 5 bases from J; bases unmatched to any gene: 14. DNA for the CDR3: TGTGCCAGCAGTGACTCAATATATAGCGGGAGGGTCAACAATGAGCAGTTCTTC. This gives the protein CASSDSIYSGRVNNEQFF.

CDR3 protein: CSASRVSYNEQFF. The CDR3 coding sequence is TGCAGTGCTAGTAGGGTATCCTACAATGAGCAGTTCTTC. The chain joins TRBV20-1 to TRBJ2-1; no clear D. Germline V gives CDR1 DFQATT, CDR2 SNEGSKA (reference sequence). V lost 3 bases, J lost 1 base, and 7 bases lay in between. This CDR3 has 13 residues.

The chain employs TRBV7-7 and TRBJ2-2; D ambiguous. This CDR3 spans 14 amino acids. V shed 5 bases and J shed 1 base, with 8 bases lying between them. Germline values: CDR1 SSHAT, CDR2 FNYEAQ (reference sequence). CDR3 residues: CASSPRLNTGELFF. CDR3 coding DNA: TGTGCCAGCAGCCCAAGACTGAACACCGGGGAGCTGTTTTTT.

This clonotype was counted only a few times. The chain links TRBV20-1 to TRBJ1-1, with D possibly TRBD1 on 6 matching bases. This CDR3 contains 10 residues. V lost 5 bases and J 6 bases, leaving 7 bases between the germline ends. Germline assignment: CDR1 DFQATT and CDR2 SNEGSKA (reference sequence). The CDR3 is CSAAGAEAFF. CDR3 coding DNA: TGCAGTGCTGCAGGGGCTGAAGCTTTCTTT.

This clonotype was detected many times. J is TRBJ2-1 and V is TRBV7-3; D not resolved. The germline CDR1 and CDR2 sequences are SGHTA and FQGTGA. The V end lost 4 bases, the J end lost 9 bases, and 16 bases lay between the germline ends. The CDR3 covers 14 residues. The CDR3 here is CASSSMAHPAEQFF. DNA of the CDR3: TGTGCCAGCAGCTCCATGGCTCATCCCGCTGAGCAGTTCTTC.

CDR3 sequence reads: CATSDGGLVVGNEQFF. CDR3 coding DNA: TGTGCCACCAGTGATGGCGGCCTAGTTGTGGGCAATGAGCAGTTCTTC. The rearrangement links TRBV24-1 to TRBJ2-1; D call uncertain. CDR3 length: 16 amino acids. CDR1 is KGHDR and CDR2 is SFDVKD in the germline V gene. V lost 3 bases to trimming and J lost 6 bases, with 17 bases between them.

This sequence joins TRBV7-6 and TRBJ2-3, with 8 bases aligning to TRBD2. Per the germline V gene, CDR1 is SGHVS and CDR2 is FNYEAQ. The length of the CDR3 is 18 residues. V was pared by 5 bases and J by 0 bases, with 13 bases of the junction left unmatched. The CDR3 protein is CASSATSTGGFSTDTQYF. The CDR3 DNA reads TGTGCCAGCAGCGCGACTAGCACGGGAGGGTTTAGCACAGATACGCAGTATTTT.

This clonotype came up once. CDR3 residues: CASSSRRRGGGNEQFF. In DNA form, the CDR3 reads TGTGCCAGCAGTTCCCGGAGGCGGGGAGGGGGAAATGAGCAGTTCTTC. The chain is built from TRBV12-3 or TRBV12-4 and TRBJ2-1; tentative D call: TRBD2 (7 bases). Trimming removed 4 bases at V and 7 bases at J, with 20 bases between. The CDR3 is made up of 16 amino acids.

The chain uses TRBV5-4 and TRBJ2-7, with TRBD2 matching over 7 bases. This CDR3 comprises 14 residues. Per germline, CDR1 SGHNT and CDR2 YYREEE (reference sequence). V lost 4 bases and J lost 1; bases outside the gene matches: 5. CDR3 nucleotide sequence: TGTGCCAGCAGCACCGGGACTACATCCTACGAGCAGTACTTC. Translation: CASSTGTTSYEQYF.